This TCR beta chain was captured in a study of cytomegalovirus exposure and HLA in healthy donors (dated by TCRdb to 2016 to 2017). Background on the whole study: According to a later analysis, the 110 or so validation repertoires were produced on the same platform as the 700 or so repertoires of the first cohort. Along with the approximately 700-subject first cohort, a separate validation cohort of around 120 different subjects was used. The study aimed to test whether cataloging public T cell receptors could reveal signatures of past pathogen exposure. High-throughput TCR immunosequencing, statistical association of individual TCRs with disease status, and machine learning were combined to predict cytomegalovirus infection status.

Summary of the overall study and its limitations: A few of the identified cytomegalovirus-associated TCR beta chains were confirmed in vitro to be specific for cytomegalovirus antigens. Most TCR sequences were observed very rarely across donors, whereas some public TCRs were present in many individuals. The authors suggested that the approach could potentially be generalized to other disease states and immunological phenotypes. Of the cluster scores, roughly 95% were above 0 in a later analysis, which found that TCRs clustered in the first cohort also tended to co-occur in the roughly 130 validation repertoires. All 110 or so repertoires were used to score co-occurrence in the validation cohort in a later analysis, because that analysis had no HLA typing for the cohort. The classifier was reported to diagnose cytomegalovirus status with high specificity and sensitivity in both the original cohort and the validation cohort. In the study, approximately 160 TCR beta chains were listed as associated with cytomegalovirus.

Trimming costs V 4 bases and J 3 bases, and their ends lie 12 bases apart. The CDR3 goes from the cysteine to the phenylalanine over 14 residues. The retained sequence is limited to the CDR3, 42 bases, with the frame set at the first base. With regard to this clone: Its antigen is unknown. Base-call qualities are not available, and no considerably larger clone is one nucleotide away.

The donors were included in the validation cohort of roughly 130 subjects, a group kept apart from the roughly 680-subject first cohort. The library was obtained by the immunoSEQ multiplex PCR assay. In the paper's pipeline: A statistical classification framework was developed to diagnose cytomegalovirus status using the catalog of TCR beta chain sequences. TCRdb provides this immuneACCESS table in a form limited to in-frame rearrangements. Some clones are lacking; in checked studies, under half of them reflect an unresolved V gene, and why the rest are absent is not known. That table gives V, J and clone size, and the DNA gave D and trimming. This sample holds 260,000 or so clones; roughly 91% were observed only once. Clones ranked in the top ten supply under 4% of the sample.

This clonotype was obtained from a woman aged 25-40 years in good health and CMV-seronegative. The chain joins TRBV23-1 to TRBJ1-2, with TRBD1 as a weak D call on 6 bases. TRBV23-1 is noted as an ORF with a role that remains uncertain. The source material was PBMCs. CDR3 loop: CASSPGQGHYGYTF. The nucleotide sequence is TGCGCCAGCAGTCCGGGGCAGGGGCACTATGGCTACACCTTC.